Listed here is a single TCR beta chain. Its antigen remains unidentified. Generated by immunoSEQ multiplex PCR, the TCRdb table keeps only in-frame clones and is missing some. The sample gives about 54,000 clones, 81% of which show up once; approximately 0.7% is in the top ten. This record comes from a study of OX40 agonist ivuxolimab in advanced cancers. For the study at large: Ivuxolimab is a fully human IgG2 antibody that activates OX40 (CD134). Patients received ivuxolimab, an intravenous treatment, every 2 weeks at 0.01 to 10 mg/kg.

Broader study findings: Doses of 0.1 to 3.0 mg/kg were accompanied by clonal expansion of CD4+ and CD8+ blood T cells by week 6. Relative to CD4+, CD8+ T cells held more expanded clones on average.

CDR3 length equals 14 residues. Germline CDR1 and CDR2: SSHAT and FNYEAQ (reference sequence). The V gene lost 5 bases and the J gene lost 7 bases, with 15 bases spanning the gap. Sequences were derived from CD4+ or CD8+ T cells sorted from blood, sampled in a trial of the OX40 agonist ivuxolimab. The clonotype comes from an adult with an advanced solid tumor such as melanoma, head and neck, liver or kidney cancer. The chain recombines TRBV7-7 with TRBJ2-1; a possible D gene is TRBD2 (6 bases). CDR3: CASSPSGRLNEQFF. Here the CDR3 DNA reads TGTGCCAGCAGCCCAAGCGGGCGACTGAATGAGCAGTTCTTC.